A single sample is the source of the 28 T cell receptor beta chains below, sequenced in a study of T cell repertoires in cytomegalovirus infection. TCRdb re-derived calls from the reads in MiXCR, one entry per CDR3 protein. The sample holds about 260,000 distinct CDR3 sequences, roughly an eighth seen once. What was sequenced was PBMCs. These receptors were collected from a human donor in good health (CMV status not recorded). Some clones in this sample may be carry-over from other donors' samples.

The CDR3 nucleotides read TGTGCCAGCAGCTTAACAGGGGGCGTTGTTGCCGGGGAGCTGTTTTTT. Translating it yields CASSLTGGVVAGELFF. The V call is TRBV7-3, the J call TRBJ2-2, with TRBD1 matching over 7 bases. The V segment lost 0 bases and the J segment 6 bases; nucleotides outside the gene matches: 7. The CDR3 extends over 16 amino acids. Germline V CDR1 and CDR2: SGHTA, FQGTGA.

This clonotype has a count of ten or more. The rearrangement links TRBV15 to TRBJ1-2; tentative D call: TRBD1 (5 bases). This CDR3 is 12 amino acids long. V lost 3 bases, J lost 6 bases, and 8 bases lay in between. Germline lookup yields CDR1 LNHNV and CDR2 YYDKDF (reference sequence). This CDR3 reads CATSRGLDGYTF. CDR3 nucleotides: TGTGCCACCAGCAGGGGGCTGGATGGCTACACCTTC.

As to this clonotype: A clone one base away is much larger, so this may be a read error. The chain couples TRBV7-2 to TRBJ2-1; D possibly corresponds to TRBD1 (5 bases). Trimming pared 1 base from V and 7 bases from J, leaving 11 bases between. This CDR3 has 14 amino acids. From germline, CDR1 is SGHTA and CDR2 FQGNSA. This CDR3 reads CASSLGKGINEQFF. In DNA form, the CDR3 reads TGTGCCAGCAGCTTAGGTAAGGGGATTAATGAGCAGTTCTTC.

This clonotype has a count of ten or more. In DNA, the CDR3 is TGTGCCAGCAGCCGGGACAGCGCAACTAATGAAAAACTGTTTTTT. Translation gives CASSRDSATNEKLFF. The chain employs TRBV7-2 and TRBJ1-4; 7 bases match TRBD1. After removal of 5 bases from V and 0 bases from J, the junction contained 3 bases not matched to a gene. Looked up from germline, CDR1 is SGHTA and CDR2 is FQGNSA. This CDR3 has 15 amino acids.

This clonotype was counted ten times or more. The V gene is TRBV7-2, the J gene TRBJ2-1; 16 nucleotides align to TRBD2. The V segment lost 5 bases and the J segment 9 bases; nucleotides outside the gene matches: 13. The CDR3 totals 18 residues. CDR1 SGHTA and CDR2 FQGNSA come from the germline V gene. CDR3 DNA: TGTGCCAGCAGCCCAAACAGGGGGGGACTAGCGGGAGGGATTGAGCAGTTCTTC. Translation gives CASSPNRGGLAGGIEQFF.

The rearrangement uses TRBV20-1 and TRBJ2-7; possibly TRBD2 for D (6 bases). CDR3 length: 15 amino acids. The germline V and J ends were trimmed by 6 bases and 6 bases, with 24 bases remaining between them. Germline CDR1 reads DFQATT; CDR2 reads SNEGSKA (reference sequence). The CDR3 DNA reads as TGCAGTGCCCGTCACCCGGGACTCGCGGTGGGCGAGCAGTACTTC. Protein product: CSARHPGLAVGEQYF.

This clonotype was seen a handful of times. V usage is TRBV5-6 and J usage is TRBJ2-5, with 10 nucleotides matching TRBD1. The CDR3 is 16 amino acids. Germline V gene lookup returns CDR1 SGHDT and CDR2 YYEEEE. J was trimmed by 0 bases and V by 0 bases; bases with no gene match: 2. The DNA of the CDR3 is TGTGCCAGCAGCTTGGGGACAGGGGGGTACCAAGAGACCCAGTACTTC. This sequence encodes CASSLGTGGYQETQYF.

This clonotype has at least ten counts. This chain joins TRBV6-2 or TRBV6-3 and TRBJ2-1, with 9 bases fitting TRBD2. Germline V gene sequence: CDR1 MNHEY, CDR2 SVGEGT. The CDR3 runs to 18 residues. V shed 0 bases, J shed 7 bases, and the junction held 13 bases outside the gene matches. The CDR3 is CASSYSRLAGGGANEQFF. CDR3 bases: TGTGCCAGCAGTTACTCGAGGCTGGCAGGCGGGGGGGCGAATGAGCAGTTCTTC.

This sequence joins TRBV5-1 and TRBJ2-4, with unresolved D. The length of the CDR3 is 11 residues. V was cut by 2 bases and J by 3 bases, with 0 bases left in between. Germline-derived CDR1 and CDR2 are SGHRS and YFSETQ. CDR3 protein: CASSFKNIQYF. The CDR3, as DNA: TGCGCCAGCAGCTTCAAAAACATTCAGTACTTC.

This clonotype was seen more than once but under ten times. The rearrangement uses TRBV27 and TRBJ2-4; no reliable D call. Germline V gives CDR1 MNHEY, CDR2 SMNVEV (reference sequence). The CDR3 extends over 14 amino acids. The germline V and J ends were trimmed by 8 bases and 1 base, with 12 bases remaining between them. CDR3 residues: CASGTARAKNIQYF. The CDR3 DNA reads TGTGCCAGCGGAACTGCGCGGGCCAAAAACATTCAGTACTTC.

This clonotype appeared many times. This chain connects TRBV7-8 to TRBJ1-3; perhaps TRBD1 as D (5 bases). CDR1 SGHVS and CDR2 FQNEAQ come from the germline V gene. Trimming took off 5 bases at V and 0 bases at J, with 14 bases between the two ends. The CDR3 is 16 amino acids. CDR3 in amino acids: CASSPPRGTSGNTIYF. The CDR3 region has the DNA TGTGCCAGCAGCCCTCCGAGGGGTACCTCTGGAAACACCATATATTTT.

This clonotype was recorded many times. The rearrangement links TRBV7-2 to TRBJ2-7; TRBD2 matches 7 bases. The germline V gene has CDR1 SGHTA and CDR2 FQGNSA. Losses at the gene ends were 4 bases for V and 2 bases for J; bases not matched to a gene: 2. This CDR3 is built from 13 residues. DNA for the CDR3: TGTGCCAGCAGCTCGGCGGGAGCCTACGAGCAGTACTTC. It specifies CASSSAGAYEQYF.

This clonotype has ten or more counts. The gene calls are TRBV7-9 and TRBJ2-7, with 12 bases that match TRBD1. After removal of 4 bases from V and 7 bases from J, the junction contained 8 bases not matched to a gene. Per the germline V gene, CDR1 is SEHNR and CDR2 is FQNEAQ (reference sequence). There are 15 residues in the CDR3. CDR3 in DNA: TGTGCCAGCAGCTGGGCGGGACAGGGGGCGAGTGAGCAGTACTTC. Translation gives CASSWAGQGASEQYF.

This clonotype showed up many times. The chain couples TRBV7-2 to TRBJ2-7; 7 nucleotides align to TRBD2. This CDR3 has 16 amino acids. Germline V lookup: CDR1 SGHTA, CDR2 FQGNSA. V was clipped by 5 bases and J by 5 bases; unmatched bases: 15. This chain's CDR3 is CASSPYVLAEEDEQYF. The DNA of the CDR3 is TGTGCCAGCAGCCCCTACGTTCTAGCGGAGGAAGACGAGCAGTACTTC. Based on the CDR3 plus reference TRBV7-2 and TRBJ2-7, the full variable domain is GAGVSQSPSNKVTEKGKDVELRCDPISGHTALYWYRQSLGQGLEFLIYFQGNSAPDKSGLPSDRFSAERTGGSVSTLTIQRTQQEDSAVYLCASSPYVLAEEDEQYFGPGTRLTVT.

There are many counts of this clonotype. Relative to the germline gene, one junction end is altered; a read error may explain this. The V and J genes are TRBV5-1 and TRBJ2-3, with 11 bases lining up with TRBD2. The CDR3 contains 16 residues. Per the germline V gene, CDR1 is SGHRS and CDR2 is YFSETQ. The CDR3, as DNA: TGTGCCAGCAGCTTAACTAGCGGGGGTAGCACAGATACGCAGTATTTT. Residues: CASSLTSGGSTDTQYF.

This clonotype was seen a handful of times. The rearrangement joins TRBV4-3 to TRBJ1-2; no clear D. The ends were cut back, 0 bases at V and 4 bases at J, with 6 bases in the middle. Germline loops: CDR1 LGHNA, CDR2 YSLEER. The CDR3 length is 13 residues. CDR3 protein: CASSQDFSYGYTF. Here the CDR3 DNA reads TGCGCCAGCAGCCAAGATTTCTCCTATGGCTACACCTTC.

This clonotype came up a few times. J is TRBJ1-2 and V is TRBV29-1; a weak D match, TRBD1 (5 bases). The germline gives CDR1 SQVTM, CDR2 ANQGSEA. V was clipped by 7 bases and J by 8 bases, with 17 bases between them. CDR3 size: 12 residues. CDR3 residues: CSAWDAEGGYTF. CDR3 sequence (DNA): TGCAGCGCCTGGGACGCCGAGGGGGGCTACACCTTC. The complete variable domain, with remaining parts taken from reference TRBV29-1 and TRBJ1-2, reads SAVISQKPSRDICQRGTSLTIQCQVDSQVTMMFWYRQQPGQSLTLIATANQGSEATYESGFVIDKFPISRPNLTFSTLTVSNMSPEDSSIYLCSAWDAEGGYTFGSGTRLTVV.

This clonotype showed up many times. The CDR3 DNA is TGTGCCAGCAGCTTGGCCGGGGGCACAGATACGCAGTATTTT. Residues: CASSLAGGTDTQYF. The rearrangement joins TRBV5-5 to TRBJ2-3; D is perhaps TRBD2 (5 bases). Looked up from germline, CDR1 is SGHKS and CDR2 is YYEKEE (reference sequence). V lost 0 bases to trimming and J lost 1 base, with 6 bases between them. The CDR3 length is 14 residues.

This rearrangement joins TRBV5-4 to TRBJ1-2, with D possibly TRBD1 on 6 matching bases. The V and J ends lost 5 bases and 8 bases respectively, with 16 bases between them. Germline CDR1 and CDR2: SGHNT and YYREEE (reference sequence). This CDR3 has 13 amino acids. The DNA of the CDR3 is TGTGCCAGCAGACGCAACAGGGAGAGCGGCTACACCTTC. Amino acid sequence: CASRRNRESGYTF.

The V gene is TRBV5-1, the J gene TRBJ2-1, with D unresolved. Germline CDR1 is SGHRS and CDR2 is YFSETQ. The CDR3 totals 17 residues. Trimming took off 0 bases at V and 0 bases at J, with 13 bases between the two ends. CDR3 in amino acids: CASSLVLPSFSYNEQFF. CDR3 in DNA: TGCGCCAGCAGCTTGGTTCTACCGAGTTTCTCCTACAATGAGCAGTTCTTC.

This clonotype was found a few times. The CDR3 spells CASSVDLPPYEQYF. CDR3 sequence (DNA): TGTGCCAGCAGCGTAGACTTACCCCCCTACGAGCAGTACTTC. The V and J genes are TRBV9 and TRBJ2-7; D is ambiguous. The CDR3 is 14 residues long. Germline V gene sequence: CDR1 SGDLS, CDR2 YYNGEE. The V and J ends lost 0 bases and 2 bases respectively, with 9 bases between them. Full variable domain (outside the CDR3, taken from reference TRBV9 and TRBJ2-7): DSGVTQTPKHLITATGQRVTLRCSPRSGDLSVYWYQQSLDQGLQFLIQYYNGEERAKGNILERFSAQQFPDLHSELNLSSLELGDSALYFCASSVDLPPYEQYFGPGTRLTVT.

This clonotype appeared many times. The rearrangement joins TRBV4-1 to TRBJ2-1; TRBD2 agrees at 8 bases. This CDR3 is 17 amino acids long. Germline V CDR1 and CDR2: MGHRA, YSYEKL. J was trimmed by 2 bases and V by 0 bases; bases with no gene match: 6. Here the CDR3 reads CASSQDMAGGPYNEQFF. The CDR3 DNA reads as TGCGCCAGCAGCCAAGATATGGCGGGGGGACCCTACAATGAGCAGTTCTTC.

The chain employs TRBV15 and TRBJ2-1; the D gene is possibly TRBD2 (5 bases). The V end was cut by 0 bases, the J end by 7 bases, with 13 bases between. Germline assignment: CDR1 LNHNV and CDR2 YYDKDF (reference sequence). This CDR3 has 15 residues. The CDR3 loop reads CATSRERGQTNEQFF. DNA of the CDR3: TGTGCCACCAGCAGAGAGAGAGGGCAAACGAATGAGCAGTTCTTC. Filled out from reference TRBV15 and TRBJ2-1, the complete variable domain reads DAMVIQNPRYQVTQFGKPVTLSCSQTLNHNVMYWYQQKSSQAPKLLFHYYDKDFNNEADTPDNFQSRRPNTSFCFLDIRSPGLGDTAMYLCATSRERGQTNEQFFGPGTRLTVL.

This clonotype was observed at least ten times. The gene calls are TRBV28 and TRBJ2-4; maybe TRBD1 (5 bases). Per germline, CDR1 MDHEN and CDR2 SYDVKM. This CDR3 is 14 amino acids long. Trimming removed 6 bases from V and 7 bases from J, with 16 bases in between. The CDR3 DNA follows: TGTGCCAGCAGCCTGGTCCAGGGATTGAACATTCAGTACTTC. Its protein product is CASSLVQGLNIQYF. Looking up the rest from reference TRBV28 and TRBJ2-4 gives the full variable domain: DVKVTQSSRYLVKRTGEKVFLECVQDMDHENMFWYRQDPGLGLRLIYFSYDVKMKEKGDIPEGYSVSREKKERFSLILESASTNQTSMYLCASSLVQGLNIQYFGAGTRLSVL.

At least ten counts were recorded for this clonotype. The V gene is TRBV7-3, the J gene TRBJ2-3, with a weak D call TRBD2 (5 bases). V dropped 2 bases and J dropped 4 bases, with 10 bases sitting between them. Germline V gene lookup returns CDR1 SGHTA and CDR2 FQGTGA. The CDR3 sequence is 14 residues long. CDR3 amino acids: CASSLLLASDTQYF. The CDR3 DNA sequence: TGTGCCAGCAGCTTACTTCTAGCTTCAGATACGCAGTATTTT.

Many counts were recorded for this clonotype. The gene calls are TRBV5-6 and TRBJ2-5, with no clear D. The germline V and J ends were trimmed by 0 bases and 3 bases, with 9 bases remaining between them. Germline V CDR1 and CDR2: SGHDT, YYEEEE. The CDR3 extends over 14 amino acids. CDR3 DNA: TGTGCCAGCAGCTTGGCTCGAGGAAAAGAGACCCAGTACTTC. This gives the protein CASSLARGKETQYF.

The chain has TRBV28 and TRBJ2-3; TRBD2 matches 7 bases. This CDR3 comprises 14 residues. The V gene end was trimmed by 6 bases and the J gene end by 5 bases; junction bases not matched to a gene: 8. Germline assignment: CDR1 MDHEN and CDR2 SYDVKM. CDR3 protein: CASRDRDYEDTQYF. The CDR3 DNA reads TGTGCCAGCAGGGACCGGGACTACGAAGATACGCAGTATTTT.

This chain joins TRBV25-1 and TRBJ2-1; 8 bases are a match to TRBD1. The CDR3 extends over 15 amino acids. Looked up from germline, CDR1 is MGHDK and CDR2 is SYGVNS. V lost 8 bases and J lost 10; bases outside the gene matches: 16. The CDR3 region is CASSLRDRTAGEQFF. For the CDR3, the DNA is TGTGCCAGCTCGCTTCGGGACAGGACGGCAGGCGAGCAGTTCTTC.